These T cell receptor beta chains were read from a single sample in a study of shared clonotypes between healthy human individuals. TCRdb keeps only in-frame clones here, not all; method: immunoSEQ multiplex PCR. This sample has 490,000 or so clones; 79% occur once, and the top ten carry approximately 12%. Sequences were obtained from PBMCs. The receptors shown here come from a woman in her forties in good health. Some clones in this sample may be carry-over from other donors' samples. CDR3s include the opening cysteine and the closing phenylalanine or tryptophan. Fields, in order: clone size, J gene, D gene, V gene, CDR3 protein, CDR3 DNA. D genes are given only for firm matches. Rows give clone size only sometimes, using once, few, many, or a class for an expanded clone.

clone size: .
J gene: TRBJ1-5
D gene: .
V gene: TRBV2
CDR3 protein: CASSEWGARANQPQHF
CDR3 DNA: TGTGCCAGCAGTGAATGGGGGGCGCGGGCCAATCAGCCCCAGCATTTT

clone size: few
J gene: TRBJ2-7
D gene: .
V gene: TRBV5-4
CDR3 protein: CASSFGVSSYEQYF
CDR3 DNA: TGTGCCAGCAGCTTCGGGGTTTCCTCCTACGAGCAGTACTTC

clone size: .
J gene: TRBJ2-1
D gene: TRBD2
V gene: TRBV27
CDR3 protein: CASSGLAGGNEQFF
CDR3 DNA: TGTGCCAGCAGCGGACTAGCGGGAGGCAATGAGCAGTTCTTC

clone size: .
J gene: TRBJ2-1
D gene: TRBD1
V gene: TRBV6-6
CDR3 protein: CASSYPTGTAKFF
CDR3 DNA: TGTGCCAGCAGTTACCCTACCGGGACAGCTAAGTTCTTC

clone size: .
J gene: TRBJ1-4
D gene: .
V gene: TRBV4-2
CDR3 protein: CASSQDLSRGNEKLFF
CDR3 DNA: TGTGCCAGCAGCCAAGATTTAAGTCGAGGGAATGAAAAACTGTTTTTT

clone size: .
J gene: TRBJ2-1
D gene: TRBD2
V gene: TRBV5-1
CDR3 protein: CASSVTSGKYNEQFF
CDR3 DNA: TGCGCCAGCAGCGTGACTAGCGGGAAATACAATGAGCAGTTCTTC

clone size: .
J gene: TRBJ2-2
D gene: TRBD1
V gene: TRBV9
CDR3 protein: CASSLTGDNTGELFF
CDR3 DNA: TGTGCCAGCAGCCTGACAGGGGATAACACCGGGGAGCTGTTTTTT

clone size: .
J gene: TRBJ1-5
D gene: .
V gene: TRBV6-1
CDR3 protein: CASSDQGSVQPQHF
CDR3 DNA: TGTGCCAGCAGTGACCAGGGGTCAGTTCAGCCCCAGCATTTT

clone size: .
J gene: TRBJ2-1
D gene: .
V gene: TRBV5-4
CDR3 protein: CASSLVASEQFF
CDR3 DNA: TGTGCCAGCAGCTTGGTGGCCTCCGAGCAGTTCTTC

clone size: few
J gene: TRBJ2-7
D gene: .
V gene: TRBV27
CDR3 protein: CASSLSRRGTVYEQYF
CDR3 DNA: TGTGCCAGCAGTTTATCGCGGCGAGGGACCGTCTACGAGCAGTACTTC

clone size: .
J gene: TRBJ2-2
D gene: TRBD2
V gene: TRBV5-1
CDR3 protein: CASSFGDIPGLAGERIAGELFF
CDR3 DNA: TGCGCCAGCAGCTTCGGGGACATACCGGGACTAGCGGGAGAGAGGATCGCCGGGGAGCTGTTTTTT

clone size: .
J gene: TRBJ1-2
D gene: .
V gene: TRBV28
CDR3 protein: CATYGTNYGYTF
CDR3 DNA: TGTGCCACCTACGGCACTAACTATGGCTACACCTTC

clone size: .
J gene: TRBJ1-1
D gene: TRBD1
V gene: TRBV19
CDR3 protein: CASKVAGGSSVTEAFF
CDR3 DNA: TGTGCCAGTAAGGTTGCAGGGGGCAGCTCGGTGACTGAAGCTTTCTTT

clone size: .
J gene: TRBJ1-5
D gene: .
V gene: TRBV7-9
CDR3 protein: CASSPSNQPQHF
CDR3 DNA: TGTGCCAGCAGCCCCAGCAATCAGCCCCAGCATTTT

clone size: .
J gene: TRBJ1-5
D gene: .
V gene: TRBV28
CDR3 protein: CASSFRGRSNQPQHF
CDR3 DNA: TGTGCCAGCAGTTTTAGGGGACGAAGCAATCAGCCCCAGCATTTT

clone size: .
J gene: TRBJ2-1
D gene: .
V gene: TRBV4-2
CDR3 protein: CASSQRESSPTYNEQFF
CDR3 DNA: TGTGCCAGCAGCCAAAGGGAATCTAGTCCGACCTACAATGAGCAGTTCTTC

clone size: .
J gene: TRBJ2-7
D gene: .
V gene: TRBV5-6
CDR3 protein: CASSFLTGLTYEQYF
CDR3 DNA: TGTGCCAGCAGCTTCCTGACAGGTCTTACCTACGAGCAGTACTTC

clone size: few
J gene: TRBJ2-3
D gene: .
V gene: TRBV14
CDR3 protein: CASSQSLAYSEGTDTQYF
CDR3 DNA: TGTGCCAGCAGCCAATCATTGGCCTATTCCGAGGGCACAGATACGCAGTATTTT

clone size: .
J gene: TRBJ1-1
D gene: .
V gene: TRBV11-2
CDR3 protein: CASSRDLNTEAFF
CDR3 DNA: TGTGCCTCATCCCGGGATTTGAACACTGAAGCTTTCTTT

clone size: .
J gene: TRBJ2-7
D gene: TRBD2
V gene: TRBV27
CDR3 protein: CASSTQREVSYEQYF
CDR3 DNA: TGTGCCAGCAGTACACAGCGGGAGGTCTCCTACGAGCAGTACTTC

clone size: .
J gene: TRBJ2-7
D gene: .
V gene: TRBV6-1
CDR3 protein: CASQPQGHDYEQYF
CDR3 DNA: TGTGCCAGCCAACCCCAGGGGCACGACTACGAGCAGTACTTC

clone size: .
J gene: TRBJ2-5
D gene: .
V gene: TRBV18
CDR3 protein: CASSKGTAEETQYF
CDR3 DNA: TGTGCCAGCTCAAAGGGCACGGCCGAAGAGACCCAGTACTTC

clone size: few
J gene: TRBJ2-7
D gene: .
V gene: TRBV10-3
CDR3 protein: CAISVGAELYEQYF
CDR3 DNA: TGTGCCATCAGTGTGGGAGCGGAGCTCTACGAGCAGTACTTC